A selection of T cell receptor beta chains follows, all from one sample in a study of tumor-infiltrating lymphocytes in primary liver carcinoma. TCRdb redid the calling of the multiplex PCR reads with MiXCR, one entry per CDR3 protein. The sample comprises 80,000 to 100,000 distinct CDR3 sequences, around 68% of which are singletons, and around 30% rests with the top ten. The sample comprised tumor-adjacent normal liver tissue. Every receptor here comes from a man aged 35-49 years with primary liver carcinoma and hepatitis B virus infection. CDR3s include the opening cysteine and the closing phenylalanine or tryptophan. Each record gives: clone size, D gene, CDR3 length, J gene, V gene, CDR3 protein, CDR3 DNA. A D gene is named only where the DNA matches it firmly. Clone size is shown for a subset of rows, as once, few, many or a class of expanded clone.

NA	NA	13	TRBJ1-1	TRBV18	CASSPLRQRIAFF	TGTGCCAGCTCACCACTGCGACAGAGAATTGCTTTCTTT
NA	NA	13	TRBJ1-6	TRBV30	CASSVQGRSPLHF	TGTGCCTCGAGTGTACAGGGTCGTTCACCCCTCCACTTT
once	TRBD2	14	TRBJ2-1	TRBV6-1	CASTLAGAINEQFF	TGTGCCAGCACATTAGCGGGAGCGATCAATGAGCAGTTCTTC
NA	TRBD1	15	TRBJ1-2	TRBV28	CANSYDRGLWYGYTF	TGTGCCAACAGCTATGACAGGGGGCTATGGTATGGCTACACCTTC
NA	NA	13	TRBJ2-5	TRBV29-1	CSVEAGLQETQNF	TGCAGCGTTGAGGCAGGGCTTCAAGAGACCCAGAACTTC
NA	NA	13	TRBJ2-5	TRBV12-3/TRBV12-4	CASSLRAGKPQYF	TGTGCCAGCAGCCTGAGGGCCGGTAAGCCCCAGTACTTC
NA	NA	16	TRBJ2-7	TRBV29-1	CSVEDEEANPSYEQYF	TGTAGCGTTGAAGATGAAGAGGCCAACCCCTCCTACGAGCAGTACTTC
NA	NA	14	TRBJ2-1	TRBV29-1	CSVGLAPQYNEQFF	TGCAGCGTTGGACTTGCCCCCCAGTACAATGAGCAGTTCTTC
NA	NA	12	TRBJ1-3	TRBV4-1	CASSLAGNTIYF	TGCGCTAGCAGCCTAGCTGGAAACACCATATATTTT
many	NA	12	TRBJ2-1	TRBV30	CAWTLMGYEQFF	TGTGCCTGGACTCTTATGGGGTATGAGCAGTTCTTC
NA	NA	13	TRBJ2-3	TRBV5-6	CASSLKNQDTQYF	TGTGCCAGCAGCTTGAAGAACCAAGATACGCAGTATTTT
NA	TRBD2	15	TRBJ2-1	TRBV11-2	CASSLAGSSYNGQFF	TGTGCCAGTAGCTTAGCGGGGAGCTCCTACAATGGGCAGTTCTTC
NA	TRBD2	15	TRBJ2-7	TRBV12-3/TRBV12-4	CASSSSTSGMYEQYF	TGTGCCAGCAGTTCATCAACTAGCGGTATGTACGAGCAGTACTTC
NA	TRBD2	13	TRBJ2-5	TRBV11-2	CASGGRDQGTQYF	TGTGCCAGCGGCGGGAGGGACCAAGGGACCCAGTACTTC
NA	TRBD1	16	TRBJ2-7	TRBV28	CASSLWPGTGSHEQYF	TGTGCCAGCAGTTTGTGGCCCGGGACAGGGAGCCACGAGCAGTACTTC
NA	TRBD1	14	TRBJ1-1	TRBV11-1	CAISGQGRNTEAFF	TGTGCCATCAGCGGACAGGGCCGGAATACTGAAGCTTTCTTT
NA	NA	15	TRBJ2-6	TRBV6-5	CASRREARGASVLSF	TGTGCCAGCAGGAGGGAGGCGAGGGGGGCCAGCGTCCTGTCTTTC
NA	TRBD1	13	TRBJ1-1	TRBV24-1	CATSDGQGGEAFF	TGTGCCACCAGTGATGGTCAGGGGGGAGAAGCTTTCTTT
few	NA	13	TRBJ2-1	TRBV5-1	CASSLGTYNEQFF	TGCGCCAGCAGCTTAGGGACCTACAATGAGCAGTTCTTC
NA	NA	15	TRBJ2-7	TRBV6-1	CASSVMVHRGDEEYF	TGTGCCAGCAGTGTAATGGTACACCGGGGTGACGAGGAGTACTTC
NA	NA	14	TRBJ2-7	TRBV11-2	CADTLEYGDYEQYF	TGTGCTGACACCCTAGAGTACGGGGACTACGAGCAGTACTTC
NA	NA	13	TRBJ2-5	TRBV7-9	CASSTNFQETQYF	TGTGCCAGTAGCACGAACTTTCAAGAGACCCAGTACTTC
NA	TRBD1	15	TRBJ1-5	TRBV29-1	CSAMIRGTGDQPQHF	TGCAGCGCAATGATCAGGGGGACAGGGGATCAGCCCCAGCATTTT
many	TRBD1	17	TRBJ2-4	TRBV12-3/TRBV12-4	CASSLILRQGGKNIQYF	TGTGCCAGCAGTTTAATCCTCCGACAGGGGGGAAAAAACATTCAGTACTTC
many	NA	13	TRBJ1-4	TRBV29-1	CSVDSTGAEKLFF	TGCAGCGTTGATTCGACGGGAGCTGAAAAACTGTTTTTT
NA	NA	12	TRBJ2-1	TRBV12-3/TRBV12-4	CASSAGGNEQYF	TGTGCCAGCAGTGCGGGTGGGAATGAGCAATACTTC
once	NA	16	TRBJ2-2	TRBV12-3/TRBV12-4	CASSLWNPRNTGELFF	TGTGCCAGCAGTTTATGGAACCCTAGGAACACCGGGGAGCTGTTTTTT
NA	NA	14	TRBJ2-1	TRBV10-2	CASNGASDYNEQFF	TGCGCCAGCAATGGAGCTAGCGACTACAATGAGCAGTTCTTC
NA	NA	16	TRBJ2-6	TRBV10-1	CATYRVGQFGANVLTF	TGCGCCACCTACAGGGTAGGCCAATTTGGGGCCAATGTCCTGACTTTC
NA	NA	15	TRBJ2-3	TRBV11-2	CTSRLLIGATDTQYF	TGTACCAGCAGGCTGCTCATCGGGGCCACAGATACGCAGTATTTT
NA	NA	14	TRBJ1-5	TRBV2	CASSDRAGNQPQHF	TGTGCCAGCAGTGACAGGGCGGGGAATCAGCCCCAGCATTTT
many	NA	11	TRBJ1-4	TRBV6-5	CASGDWGKLFF	TGTGCCAGCGGCGACTGGGGAAAACTGTTTTTT
NA	TRBD2	16	TRBJ2-1	TRBV11-3	CSSSLSGTSGRGKQLF	TGTTCCAGCAGCTTATCAGGGACTAGCGGGAGAGGTAAGCAGCTCTTC
many	NA	16	TRBJ2-5	TRBV6-6	CASSYSPGAVQETQYF	TGTGCCAGCAGTTACTCCCCAGGAGCGGTCCAAGAGACCCAGTACTTC
NA	NA	17	TRBJ2-1	TRBV4-1	CAISRLQAESSYNEQSF	TGCGCCATCAGCCGACTACAGGCCGAGAGCTCCTACAATGAGCAGTCCTTC
few	NA	13	TRBJ1-2	TRBV7-9	CASSLEVVSGYTF	TGTGCCAGCAGCTTAGAGGTGGTCAGTGGCTACACCTTC
many	NA	14	TRBJ1-1	TRBV30	CAWSGRGGNTEAFF	TGTGCCTGGAGTGGCCGCGGCGGGAACACTGAAGCTTTCTTT
NA	TRBD2	17	TRBJ2-2	TRBV10-2	CASRDGLAVPNTGELFF	TGCGCCAGCAGGGACGGACTAGCGGTACCGAACACCGGGGAGCTGTTTTTT
NA	TRBD1	15	TRBJ2-7	TRBV6-1	CASSDLTGCYDEQYF	TGTGCCAGCAGTGATTTGACAGGGTGCTATGACGAGCAGTACTTC
many	NA	16	TRBJ2-7	TRBV4-1	CASSPRIGGGAYEQYF	TGCGCCAGCAGCCCCCGAATCGGGGGTGGGGCCTACGAGCAGTACTTC
NA	NA	14	TRBJ2-3	TRBV13	CASSPFKGSVTQYF	TGTGCCAGCAGCCCCTTTAAGGGCTCAGTTACACAGTATTTT
once	NA	15	TRBJ2-2	TRBV11-1	CASSLEQGFTRELFF	TGTGCCAGCAGCTTAGAGCAGGGTTTCACCAGGGAGCTGTTTTTT
NA	TRBD1	16	TRBJ1-2	TRBV4-2	CTSSPGQGGRYYGYSF	TGTACCAGCAGCCCAGGACAGGGGGGAAGGTACTATGGCTACTCCTTC
NA	TRBD1	13	TRBJ2-5	TRBV28	CASTPGGSETQYF	TGTGCCAGCACCCCAGGGGGCAGTGAGACCCAGTACTTC
few	NA	17	TRBJ2-6	TRBV7-9	CASSNGQSHSGANVLTF	TGTGCCAGCAGCAACGGACAGTCTCACTCTGGGGCCAACGTCCTGACTTTC
NA	NA	15	TRBJ2-4	TRBV7-8	CASCLEVYSKNIQYF	TGTGCCAGCTGCTTAGAAGTATATTCCAAAAACATTCAGTACTTC
few	NA	14	TRBJ2-7	TRBV19	CASSATVVTYEQYF	TGTGCCAGTAGTGCGACAGTGGTTACCTACGAGCAGTACTTC
NA	NA	15	TRBJ1-3	TRBV4-2	CASGQEDRAGNTIYF	TGTGCCAGCGGCCAAGAGGACAGAGCTGGGAACACCATATATTTT
few	NA	14	TRBJ1-1	TRBV5-6	CASSWGGTNTEALF	TGTGCCAGCAGTTGGGGGGGGACCAACACTGAAGCTCTCTTT
NA	NA	18	TRBJ2-7	TRBV7-9	CVSSPAPKIGSTDYEQYF	TGTGTCAGCAGCCCCGCTCCCAAAATAGGGTCCACGGACTACGAACAGTACTTC
NA	NA	14	TRBJ1-1	TRBV6-5	CASSFSGIRAETFF	TGTGCCAGCAGTTTTTCAGGGATCCGCGCTGAAACTTTCTTT
once	TRBD1	16	TRBJ2-5	TRBV12-3/TRBV12-4	CVSSLADRGTQETQYF	TGTGTCAGCAGCTTAGCGGACAGGGGGACCCAAGAGACCCAGTACTTC
NA	NA	12	TRBJ2-1	TRBV4-1	CASSQEGDEQFF	TGCGCCAGCAGCCAGGAGGGGGATGAGCAGTTCTTC